The rows below give T cell receptor beta chains drawn from one sample of a study of blood T cell repertoires in COVID-19. TCRdb keeps only in-frame clones here, not all; method: immunoSEQ multiplex PCR. The sample has some 150,000 clones; around 84% are singletons. The sequenced sample was peripheral blood. These receptors all come from a woman aged 45-59 years in a cohort sampled during active or convalescent COVID-19. Each CDR3 is given with its conserved first and last residue. Each record gives: V gene, clone size, J gene, D gene, CDR3 DNA, CDR3 protein. D genes are given only for firm matches. Clone size appears in some rows only: once, few, many, or a class for an expanded clone.

TRBV19	NA	TRBJ1-4	TRBD1	TGTGCCAGTAGTATGGGGACAGCAACTAATGAAAAACTGTTTTTT	CASSMGTATNEKLFF
TRBV4-1	NA	TRBJ2-5	TRBD2	TGCGCCAGCAGCCTCGGGGTTGCGGGGGGGGTGGAGACCCAGTACTTC	CASSLGVAGGVETQYF
TRBV5-1	few	TRBJ2-3	NA	TGCGCCAGCAGTTCAGGACTCAGCACAGATACGCAGTATTTT	CASSSGLSTDTQYF
TRBV18	NA	TRBJ2-7	NA	TGTGCCAGCTCACCACCTTCGCGTTCCGACGAGCAGTACTTC	CASSPPSRSDEQYF
TRBV4-1	NA	TRBJ1-4	NA	TGCGCCAGCAGCCAAGCGGTCAGGGATGAAAAACTGTTTTTT	CASSQAVRDEKLFF
TRBV19	NA	TRBJ2-5	NA	TGTGCCAGTAGTATAGTCTATCGAGAGACCCAGTACTTC	CASSIVYRETQYF
TRBV4-1	NA	TRBJ2-2	TRBD2	TGCGCCAGCAGCCACCGCAGCGGGGGGGCGAACACCGGGGAGCTGTTTTTT	CASSHRSGGANTGELFF
TRBV3-1/TRBV3-2	NA	TRBJ1-2	NA	TGTGCCAGCAGCCCACCCGGGGAATATGGCTACACCTTC	CASSPPGEYGYTF
TRBV12-5	NA	TRBJ1-4	TRBD1	TGTGCTTCTAGACAGGGGGATGAAAAACTGTTTTTT	CASRQGDEKLFF
TRBV2	NA	TRBJ2-7	NA	TGTGCCAGCACCCCCACAGCGGTCTCCTACGAGCAGTACTTC	CASTPTAVSYEQYF
TRBV5-4	NA	TRBJ2-7	NA	TGTGCCAGCAGCGCCTTGGGGCCCCACGAGCAGTACTTC	CASSALGPHEQYF
TRBV5-4	NA	TRBJ2-7	NA	TGTGCCAGCAGGGTAGACAGGAGCTCCTACGAGCAGTACTTC	CASRVDRSSYEQYF
TRBV2	NA	TRBJ1-2	TRBD1	TGTGCCAGCAGTAAAGGACAGGGTCGAGGCTACACCTTC	CASSKGQGRGYTF
TRBV6-1	NA	TRBJ2-7	NA	TGTGCCAGCAGTGAAGCCGGCCCAGGGGAGTCCTACGAGCAGTACTTC	CASSEAGPGESYEQYF
TRBV5-4	few	TRBJ2-1	TRBD2	TGTGCCAGCAGCCATTCGGGGGGATCCTACAATGAGCAGTTCTTC	CASSHSGGSYNEQFF
TRBV20-1	few	TRBJ2-1	TRBD2	TGCAGTGCTAGTAGGCCTAGCGGGGGGGTCGGCAATGAGCAGTTCTTC	CSASRPSGGVGNEQFF
TRBV19	NA	TRBJ1-5	NA	TGTGCCAGTAGACCTGACAGTTACAATCAGCCCCAGCATTTT	CASRPDSYNQPQHF
TRBV11-1	NA	TRBJ2-2	TRBD1	TGTGCCAGCAGCTTTAAGGGGGCGACCACCGGGGAGCTGTTTTTT	CASSFKGATTGELFF
TRBV14	NA	TRBJ2-1	TRBD2	TGTGCCAGCAGCAGGGGACTAGGTCTTGAGCAGTTCTTC	CASSRGLGLEQFF
TRBV28	NA	TRBJ1-2	NA	TGTGCCAGCAGGATTAGCGGGGTGAGGTACGGCTACACCTTC	CASRISGVRYGYTF
TRBV18	NA	TRBJ2-1	NA	TGTGCCAGCTCACGGGCAGACAATGAGCAGTTCTTC	CASSRADNEQFF
TRBV7-7	NA	TRBJ2-5	TRBD2	TGTGCCAGCAGCTTAGCGCTAGGGACTAGCGGGGGCCCTCAAGAGACCCAGTACTTC	CASSLALGTSGGPQETQYF
TRBV9	NA	TRBJ2-5	TRBD1	TGTGCCAGCAGCTCACCCCCGGGGACAGGGGGAGAGACCCAGTACTTC	CASSSPPGTGGETQYF
TRBV2	NA	TRBJ1-5	TRBD1	TGTGCCAGCAGTAAACAGGGGGTCGGCAATCAGCCCCAGCATTTT	CASSKQGVGNQPQHF
TRBV4-1	once	TRBJ2-1	NA	TGCGCCAGCAGCCTATCAGGGGTTTCAGGCAATGAGCAGTTCTTC	CASSLSGVSGNEQFF
TRBV13	NA	TRBJ1-2	NA	TGTGCCAGCAGCTCCAGAGCGATCAAAGCCCTTGCGGGATATGGCTACACCTTC	CASSSRAIKALAGYGYTF
TRBV14	NA	TRBJ1-2	NA	TGTGCCAGCAGCCTGGGACAAGTCTATGGCTACACCTTC	CASSLGQVYGYTF
TRBV7-9	NA	TRBJ1-1	NA	TGTGCCAGCAGCTTAGCGTCTAGAGGAGGTGAAGCTTTCTTT	CASSLASRGGEAFF
TRBV14	NA	TRBJ1-6	NA	TGTGCCAGCAGCCAAGAGTTTGCGGCCAATAATTCACCCCTCCACTTT	CASSQEFAANNSPLHF
TRBV7-2	NA	TRBJ2-1	TRBD2	TGTGCCAGCAGGTCTAATCGAGCGGGGGGCCACTACAATGAGCAGTTCTTC	CASRSNRAGGHYNEQFF
TRBV4-1	NA	TRBJ2-1	TRBD1	TGCGCCAGCAGCCAAGGACAGGGGAAGGGGAATGAGCAGTTCTTC	CASSQGQGKGNEQFF
TRBV6-6	NA	TRBJ2-3	TRBD2	TGTGCCAGCAGTTACACTAGCGGGTCAGGCACAGATACGCAGTATTTT	CASSYTSGSGTDTQYF
TRBV13	NA	TRBJ2-5	NA	TGTGCCAGCAGCCCAGGTTACCAAGAGACCCAGTACTTC	CASSPGYQETQYF
TRBV12-3/TRBV12-4	NA	TRBJ2-7	NA	TGTGCCAGCAGTCCCGACAGATCCTACGAGCAGTACTTC	CASSPDRSYEQYF
TRBV12-3/TRBV12-4	NA	TRBJ2-5	TRBD2	TGTGCCAGCACTAGCGGGGAGACCCAGTACTTC	CASTSGETQYF
TRBV28	NA	TRBJ1-5	TRBD1	TGTGCCAGCAGTTTATGGGACAGGGACCGGCAGCCCCAGCATTTT	CASSLWDRDRQPQHF
TRBV29-1	NA	TRBJ1-1	NA	TGCAGCGCCACGGTCCAGGGTGCGGACACTGAAGCTTTCTTT	CSATVQGADTEAFF
TRBV7-2	few	TRBJ2-1	TRBD2	TGTGCCAGCAGCTTAGTAGCTGGCGGGGGGGCTCTGAATTACAATGAGCAGTTCTTC	CASSLVAGGGALNYNEQFF
TRBV7-2	NA	TRBJ2-5	TRBD2	TGTGCCAGCGGAGCCGGGACTAGCAGGGGAGAGACCCAGTACTTC	CASGAGTSRGETQYF
TRBV7-6	NA	TRBJ2-7	NA	TGTGCCAGCAGCTTAGCTCCCGGACAGACTTACGAGCAGTACTTC	CASSLAPGQTYEQYF
TRBV4-3	NA	TRBJ1-2	TRBD1	TGCGCCAGCGCACACGGGACAGGGCCCTATGGCTACACCTTC	CASAHGTGPYGYTF
TRBV7-2	NA	TRBJ2-3	TRBD2	TGTGCCAGCATCGGGGGGGACCACACAGATACGCAGTATTTT	CASIGGDHTDTQYF
TRBV30	NA	TRBJ2-3	TRBD1	TGTGCCCTGCGGACAGGGATCGGCACAGATACGCAGTATTTT	CALRTGIGTDTQYF
TRBV5-1	once	TRBJ2-5	TRBD2	TGCGCCAGCAGCTTGGATCCTAGCGGGCAAGAGACCCAGTACTTC	CASSLDPSGQETQYF
TRBV2	NA	TRBJ2-7	NA	TGTGCCAGCAGGCCTCCGGACAGTTCTTACGAGCAGTACTTC	CASRPPDSSYEQYF
TRBV15	NA	TRBJ1-1	NA	TGTGCCACCAGCAGAGTTGGGGGGAGGGCTTTCTTT	CATSRVGGRAFF
TRBV3-1/TRBV3-2	NA	TRBJ2-5	NA	TGTGCCAGCAGCCAACGGACTAAAGAGACCCAGTACTTC	CASSQRTKETQYF
TRBV4-3	NA	TRBJ2-1	NA	TGCGCCAGCAGCCTCCTCGACAGGCCGCACAATGAGCAGTTCTTC	CASSLLDRPHNEQFF
TRBV7-2	NA	TRBJ2-2	TRBD2	TGTGCCAGCAGCGGTCTGGGGCCAGCGGGGGTTGGGACCGGGGAGCTGTTTTTT	CASSGLGPAGVGTGELFF
TRBV6-1	NA	TRBJ2-3	TRBD2	TGTGCCAGCAGTGAAACTAGCGGGGCTCCGACGCAGTATTTT	CASSETSGAPTQYF